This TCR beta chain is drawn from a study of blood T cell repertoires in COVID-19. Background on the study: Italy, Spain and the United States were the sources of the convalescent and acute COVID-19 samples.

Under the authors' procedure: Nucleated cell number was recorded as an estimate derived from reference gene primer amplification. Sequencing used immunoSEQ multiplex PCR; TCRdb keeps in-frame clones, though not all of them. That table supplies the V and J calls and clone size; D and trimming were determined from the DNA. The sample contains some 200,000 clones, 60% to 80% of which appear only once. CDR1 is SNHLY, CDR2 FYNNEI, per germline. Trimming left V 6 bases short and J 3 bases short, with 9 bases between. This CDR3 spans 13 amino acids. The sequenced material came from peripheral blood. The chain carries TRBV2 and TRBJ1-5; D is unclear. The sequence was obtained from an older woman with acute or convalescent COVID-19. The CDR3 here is CASRNRFNQPQHF. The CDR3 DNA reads TGTGCCAGCAGAAACAGATTCAATCAGCCCCAGCATTTT.